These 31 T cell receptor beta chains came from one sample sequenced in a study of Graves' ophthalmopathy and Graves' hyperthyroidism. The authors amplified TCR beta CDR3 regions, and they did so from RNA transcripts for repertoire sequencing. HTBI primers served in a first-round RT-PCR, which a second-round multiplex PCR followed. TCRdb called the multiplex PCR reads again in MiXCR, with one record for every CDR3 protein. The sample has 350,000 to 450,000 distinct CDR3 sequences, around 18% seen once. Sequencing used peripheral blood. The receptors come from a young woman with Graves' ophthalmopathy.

In DNA, the CDR3 is TGTGCTAGTGGTTTTATCCGCGACAGGTCCTACGAGCAGTACTTC. As protein: CASGFIRDRSYEQYF. The genes are TRBV12-5 and TRBJ2-7, with D maybe TRBD1 (6 bases). The CDR3 spans 15 residues. V was clipped by 3 bases and J by 1 base, with 13 bases between them. Looked up from germline, CDR1 is LGHNT and CDR2 is FRNRAP.

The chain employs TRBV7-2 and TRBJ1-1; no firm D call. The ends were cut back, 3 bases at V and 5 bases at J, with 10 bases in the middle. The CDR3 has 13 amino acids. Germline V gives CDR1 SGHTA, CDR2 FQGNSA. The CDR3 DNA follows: TGTGCCAGCAGCTTGGTGCGGGAAACTGAAGCTTTCTTT. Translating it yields CASSLVRETEAFF.

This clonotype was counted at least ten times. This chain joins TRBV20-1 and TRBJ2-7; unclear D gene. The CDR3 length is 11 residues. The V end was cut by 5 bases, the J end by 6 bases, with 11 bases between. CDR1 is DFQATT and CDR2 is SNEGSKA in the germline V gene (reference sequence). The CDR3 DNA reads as TGCAGTGCTGGTTTGTTTGGCGAGCAGTACTTC. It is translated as CSAGLFGEQYF.

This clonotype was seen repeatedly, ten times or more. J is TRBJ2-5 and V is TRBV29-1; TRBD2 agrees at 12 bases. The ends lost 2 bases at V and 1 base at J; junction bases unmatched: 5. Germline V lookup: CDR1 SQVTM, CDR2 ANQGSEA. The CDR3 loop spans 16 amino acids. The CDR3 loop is CSVEPRGLAGQETQYF. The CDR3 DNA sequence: TGCAGCGTTGAACCACGGGGACTAGCGGGCCAAGAGACCCAGTACTTC.

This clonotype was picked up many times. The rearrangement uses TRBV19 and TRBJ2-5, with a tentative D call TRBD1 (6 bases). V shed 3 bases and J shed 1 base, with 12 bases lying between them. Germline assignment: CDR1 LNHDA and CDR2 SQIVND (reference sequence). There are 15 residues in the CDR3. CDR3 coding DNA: TGTGCCAGTAGTATTCTCCAGGGGTCCCAAGAGACCCAGTACTTC. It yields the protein CASSILQGSQETQYF.

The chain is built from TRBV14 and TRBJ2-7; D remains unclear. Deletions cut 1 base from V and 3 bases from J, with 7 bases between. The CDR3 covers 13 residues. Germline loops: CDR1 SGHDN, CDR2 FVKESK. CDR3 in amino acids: CASSQGLRYEQYF. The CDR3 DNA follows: TGTGCCAGCAGCCAAGGGCTTCGCTACGAGCAGTACTTC.

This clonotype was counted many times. The chain's CDR3 is CASSESQDKELFF. The CDR3 bases are TGTGCCAGCAGTGAGTCACAGGATAAGGAGCTGTTTTTT. This chain uses TRBV2 with TRBJ2-2; tentative D call: TRBD1 (5 bases). Between the trimmed V and J ends, which lost 3 bases and 10 bases, there was a span of 12 bases. Germline-derived CDR1 and CDR2 are SNHLY and FYNNEI. There are 13 residues in the CDR3.

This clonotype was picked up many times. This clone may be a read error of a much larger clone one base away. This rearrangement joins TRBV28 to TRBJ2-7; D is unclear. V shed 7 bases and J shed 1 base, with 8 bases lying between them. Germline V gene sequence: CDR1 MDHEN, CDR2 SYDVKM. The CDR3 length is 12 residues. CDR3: CASNWGSYEQYF. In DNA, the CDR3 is TGTGCCAGCAATTGGGGTTCCTACGAGCAGTACTTC.

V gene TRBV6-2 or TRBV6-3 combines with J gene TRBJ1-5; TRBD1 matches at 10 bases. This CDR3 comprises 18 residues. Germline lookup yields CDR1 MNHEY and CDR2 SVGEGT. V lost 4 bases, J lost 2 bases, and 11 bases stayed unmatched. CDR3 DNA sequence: TGTGCCAGCAGTTTCACGGGACAGGGGAGTGATGGCAATCAGCCCCAGCATTTT. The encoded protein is CASSFTGQGSDGNQPQHF.

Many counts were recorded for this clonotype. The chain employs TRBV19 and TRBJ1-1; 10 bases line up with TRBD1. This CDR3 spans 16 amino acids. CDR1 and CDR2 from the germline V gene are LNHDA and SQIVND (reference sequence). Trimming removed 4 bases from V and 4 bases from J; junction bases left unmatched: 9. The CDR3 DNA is TGTGCCAGTAGTACTACCGGGACAGGGGTGGGCACTGAAGCTTTCTTT. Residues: CASSTTGTGVGTEAFF.

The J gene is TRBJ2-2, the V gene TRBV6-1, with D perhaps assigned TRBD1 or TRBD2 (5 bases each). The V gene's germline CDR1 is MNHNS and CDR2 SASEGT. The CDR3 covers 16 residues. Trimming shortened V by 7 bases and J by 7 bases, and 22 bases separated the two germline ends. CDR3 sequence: CASNPGSSDWNGELFF. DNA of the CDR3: TGTGCCAGCAACCCAGGGAGTAGCGATTGGAACGGGGAGCTGTTTTTT.

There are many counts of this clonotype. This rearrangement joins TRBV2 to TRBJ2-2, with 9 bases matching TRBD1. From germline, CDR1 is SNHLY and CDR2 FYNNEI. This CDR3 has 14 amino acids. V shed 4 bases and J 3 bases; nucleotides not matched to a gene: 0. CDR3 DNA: TGTGCCAGCAGTGGGGACAGGGACACCGGGGAGCTGTTTTTT. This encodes CASSGDRDTGELFF.

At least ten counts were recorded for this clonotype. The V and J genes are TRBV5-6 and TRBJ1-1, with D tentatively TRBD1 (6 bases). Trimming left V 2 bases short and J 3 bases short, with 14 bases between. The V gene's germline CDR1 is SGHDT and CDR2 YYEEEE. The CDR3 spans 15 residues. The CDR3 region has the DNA TGTGCCAGCAGCTTACTGTGGGACACTCACACTGAAGCTTTCTTT. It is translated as CASSLLWDTHTEAFF.

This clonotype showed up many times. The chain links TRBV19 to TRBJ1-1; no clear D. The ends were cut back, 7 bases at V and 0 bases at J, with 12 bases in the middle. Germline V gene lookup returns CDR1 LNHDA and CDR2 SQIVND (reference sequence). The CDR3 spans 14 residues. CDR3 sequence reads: CASMRTALNTEAFF. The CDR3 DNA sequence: TGTGCCAGTATGAGAACAGCTTTGAACACTGAAGCTTTCTTT.

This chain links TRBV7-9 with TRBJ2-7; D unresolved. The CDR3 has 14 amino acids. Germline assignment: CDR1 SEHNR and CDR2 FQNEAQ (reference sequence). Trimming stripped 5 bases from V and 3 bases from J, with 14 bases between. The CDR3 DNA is TGTGCCAGCAGCAAAGACGGGTCCCTCTACGAGCAGTACTTC. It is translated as CASSKDGSLYEQYF.

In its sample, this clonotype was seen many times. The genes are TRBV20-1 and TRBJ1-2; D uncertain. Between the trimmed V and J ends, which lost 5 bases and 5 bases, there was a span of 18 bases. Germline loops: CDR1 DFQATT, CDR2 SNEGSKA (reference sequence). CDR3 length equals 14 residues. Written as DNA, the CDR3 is TGCAGTGCTTGGGGTGGGCCCCATGAATATGGCTACACCTTC. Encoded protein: CSAWGGPHEYGYTF.

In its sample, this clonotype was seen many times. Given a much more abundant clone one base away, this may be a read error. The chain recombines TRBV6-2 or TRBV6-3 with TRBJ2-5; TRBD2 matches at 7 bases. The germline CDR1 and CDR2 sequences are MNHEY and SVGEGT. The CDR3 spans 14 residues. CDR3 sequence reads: CANSGSSGKETQYF. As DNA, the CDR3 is TGTGCCAACAGTGGGTCTAGCGGAAAAGAGACCCAGTACTTC.

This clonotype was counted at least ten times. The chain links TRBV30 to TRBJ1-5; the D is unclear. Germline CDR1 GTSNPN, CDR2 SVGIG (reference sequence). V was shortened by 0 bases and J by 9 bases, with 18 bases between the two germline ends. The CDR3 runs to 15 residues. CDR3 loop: CAWSVGPVGSGPQHF. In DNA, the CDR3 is TGTGCCTGGAGTGTGGGTCCAGTCGGGAGTGGGCCCCAGCATTTT.

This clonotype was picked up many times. The chain's CDR3 is CASSRLAGASSYEQYF. In nucleotides, the CDR3 is TGCGCCAGCAGCCGCCTCGCCGGGGCAAGCTCCTACGAGCAGTACTTC. This rearrangement joins TRBV4-3 to TRBJ2-7; D may match TRBD1 or TRBD2 (5 bases each). CDR3 length equals 16 residues. Looked up from germline, CDR1 is LGHNA and CDR2 is YSLEER. Deletions cut 4 bases from V and 0 bases from J, with 16 bases between.

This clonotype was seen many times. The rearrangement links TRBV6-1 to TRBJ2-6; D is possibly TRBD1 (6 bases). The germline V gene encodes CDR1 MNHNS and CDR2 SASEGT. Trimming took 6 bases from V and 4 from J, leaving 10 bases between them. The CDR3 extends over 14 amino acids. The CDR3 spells CASRPGVGANVLTF. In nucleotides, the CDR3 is TGTGCCAGCAGACCAGGGGTAGGGGCCAACGTCCTGACTTTC.

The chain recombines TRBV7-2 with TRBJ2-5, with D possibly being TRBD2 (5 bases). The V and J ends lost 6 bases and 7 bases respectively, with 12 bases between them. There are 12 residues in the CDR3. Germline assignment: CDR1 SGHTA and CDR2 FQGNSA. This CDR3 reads CASRYSRGTQYF. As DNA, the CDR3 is TGTGCCAGCAGATACAGCCGGGGGACCCAGTACTTC.

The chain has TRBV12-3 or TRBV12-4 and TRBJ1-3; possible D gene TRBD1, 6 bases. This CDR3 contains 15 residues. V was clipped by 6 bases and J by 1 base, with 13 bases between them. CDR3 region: CASSETGSSGNTIYF. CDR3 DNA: TGTGCCAGCAGCGAAACAGGGTCTTCTGGAAACACCATATATTTT.

CDR3 DNA sequence: TGCGCCAGCAGCTTGGAACAGACAGAGACCCAGTACTTC. Its translation: CASSLEQTETQYF. J is TRBJ2-5 and V is TRBV5-1; D is undetermined. V was trimmed by 0 bases and J by 4 bases, leaving 7 bases between them. The CDR3 contains 13 residues. CDR1 is SGHRS, CDR2 YFSETQ, per germline. Using reference TRBV5-1 and TRBJ2-5 for the parts outside the CDR3, the full variable domain is KAGVTQTPRYLIKTRGQQVTLSCSPISGHRSVSWYQQTPGQGLQFLFEYFSETQRNKGNFPGRFSGRQFSNSRSEMNVSTLELGDSALYLCASSLEQTETQYFGPGTRLLVL.

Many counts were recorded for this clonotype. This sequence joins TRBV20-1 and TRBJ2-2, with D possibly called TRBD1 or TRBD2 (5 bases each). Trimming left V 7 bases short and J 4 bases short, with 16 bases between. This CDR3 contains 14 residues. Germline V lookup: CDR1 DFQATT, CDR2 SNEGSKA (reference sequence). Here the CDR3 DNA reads TGCAGTGTCCCGGGGTTGAGGGGCACCGGGGAGCTGTTTTTT. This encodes CSVPGLRGTGELFF.

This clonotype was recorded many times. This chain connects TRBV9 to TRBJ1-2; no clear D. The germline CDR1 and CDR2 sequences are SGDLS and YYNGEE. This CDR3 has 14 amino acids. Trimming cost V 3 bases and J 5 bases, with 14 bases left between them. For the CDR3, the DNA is TGTGCCAGCAGCGCTTCACTTGGGAAATATGGCTACACCTTC. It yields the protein CASSASLGKYGYTF.

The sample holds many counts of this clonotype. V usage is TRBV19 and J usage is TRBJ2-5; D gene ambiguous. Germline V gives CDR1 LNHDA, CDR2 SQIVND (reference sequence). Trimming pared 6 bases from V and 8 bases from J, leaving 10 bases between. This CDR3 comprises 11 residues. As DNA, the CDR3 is TGTGCCAGTAGCCGTGGCGGTACCCAGTACTTC. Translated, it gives CASSRGGTQYF.

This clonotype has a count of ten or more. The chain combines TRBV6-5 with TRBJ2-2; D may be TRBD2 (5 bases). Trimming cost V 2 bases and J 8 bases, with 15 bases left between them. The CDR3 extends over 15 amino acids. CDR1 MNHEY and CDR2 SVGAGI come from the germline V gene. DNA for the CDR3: TGTGCCAGCAGTTACGGGTGGAGGCAAACGGGGGAGCTGTTTTTT. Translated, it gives CASSYGWRQTGELFF.

The CDR3 DNA is TGTGCCAGTAGCACAAAGACAGGGGAAAATCAGCCCCAGCATTTT. This translates into CASSTKTGENQPQHF. The gene calls are TRBV19 and TRBJ1-5; 8 nucleotides align to TRBD1. J lost 4 bases, V lost 6 bases, and 8 bases had no gene match. This CDR3 spans 15 amino acids. The V gene's germline CDR1 is LNHDA and CDR2 SQIVND (reference sequence).

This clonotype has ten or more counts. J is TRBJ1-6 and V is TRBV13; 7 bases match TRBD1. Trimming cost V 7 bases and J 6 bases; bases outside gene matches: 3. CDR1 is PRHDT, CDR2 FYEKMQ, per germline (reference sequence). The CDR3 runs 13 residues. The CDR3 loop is CASTGTANSPLHF. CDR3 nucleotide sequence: TGTGCCAGCACGGGGACAGCTAATTCACCCCTCCACTTT.

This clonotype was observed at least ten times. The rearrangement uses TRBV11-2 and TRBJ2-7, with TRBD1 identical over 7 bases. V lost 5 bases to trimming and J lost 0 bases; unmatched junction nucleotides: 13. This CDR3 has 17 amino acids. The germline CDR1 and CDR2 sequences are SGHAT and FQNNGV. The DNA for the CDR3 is TGTGCCAGCAGCCGCTCCGGGACAGCGGTTTACTCCTACGAGCAGTACTTC. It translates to CASSRSGTAVYSYEQYF.

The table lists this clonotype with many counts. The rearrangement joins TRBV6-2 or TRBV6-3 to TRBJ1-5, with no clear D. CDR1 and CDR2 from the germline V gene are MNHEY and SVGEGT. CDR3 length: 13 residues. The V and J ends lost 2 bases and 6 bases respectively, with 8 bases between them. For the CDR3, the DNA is TGTGCCAGCAGTTACCTTGTGGGTCAGCCCCAGCATTTT. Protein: CASSYLVGQPQHF.